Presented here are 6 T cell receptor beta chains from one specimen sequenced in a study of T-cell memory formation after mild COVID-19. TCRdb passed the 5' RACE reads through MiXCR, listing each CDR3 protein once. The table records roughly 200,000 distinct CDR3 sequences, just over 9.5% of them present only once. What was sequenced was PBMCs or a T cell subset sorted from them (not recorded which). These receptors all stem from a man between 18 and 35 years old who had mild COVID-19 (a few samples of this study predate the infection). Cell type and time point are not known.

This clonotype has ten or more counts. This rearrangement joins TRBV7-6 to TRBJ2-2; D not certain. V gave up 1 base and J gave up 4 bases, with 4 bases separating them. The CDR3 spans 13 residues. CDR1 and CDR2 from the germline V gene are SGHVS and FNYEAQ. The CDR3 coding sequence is TGTGCCAGCAGCTTAGTCTTCACCGGGGAGCTGTTTTTT. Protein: CASSLVFTGELFF.

The CDR3 spells CASSYSGDGWTDTQYF. In DNA, the CDR3 is TGTGCCAGCAGTTACTCAGGGGATGGTTGGACAGATACGCAGTATTTT. The chain couples TRBV6-2 or TRBV6-3 to TRBJ2-3; D might be TRBD1 (5 bases). Germline CDR1 is MNHEY and CDR2 is SVGEGT. The CDR3 is made up of 16 amino acids. V dropped 0 bases and J dropped 3 bases, with 13 bases sitting between them.

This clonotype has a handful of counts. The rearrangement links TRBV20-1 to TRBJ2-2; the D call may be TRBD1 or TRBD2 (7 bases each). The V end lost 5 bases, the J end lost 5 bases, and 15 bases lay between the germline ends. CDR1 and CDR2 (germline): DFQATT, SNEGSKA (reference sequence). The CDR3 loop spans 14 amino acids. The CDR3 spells CSARGATGTGELFF. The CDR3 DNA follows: TGCAGTGCTCGGGGGGCGACAGGGACCGGGGAGCTGTTTTTT.

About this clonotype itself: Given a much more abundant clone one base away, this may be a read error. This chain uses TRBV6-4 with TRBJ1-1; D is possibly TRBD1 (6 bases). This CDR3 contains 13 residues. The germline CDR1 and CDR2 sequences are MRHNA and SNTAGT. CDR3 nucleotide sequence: TGTGCCAGAAGTGAACAGGGAGGCACTGAAGCTTTCTTT. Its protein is CARSEQGGTEAFF.

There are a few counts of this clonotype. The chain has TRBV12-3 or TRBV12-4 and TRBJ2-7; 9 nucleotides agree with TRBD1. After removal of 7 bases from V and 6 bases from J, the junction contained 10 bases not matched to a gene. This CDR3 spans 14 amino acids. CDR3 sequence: CASTRTGEGSEQYF. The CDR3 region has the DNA TGTGCCAGCACTAGGACAGGGGAGGGTAGCGAGCAGTACTTC.

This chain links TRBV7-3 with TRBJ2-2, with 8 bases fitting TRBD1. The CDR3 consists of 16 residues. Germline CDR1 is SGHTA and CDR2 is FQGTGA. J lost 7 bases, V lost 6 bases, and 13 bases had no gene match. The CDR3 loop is CASRGQAGGADGELFF. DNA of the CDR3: TGTGCCAGCAGGGGACAGGCCGGAGGAGCCGACGGGGAGCTGTTTTTT.